These 10 T cell receptor beta chains were all obtained from the same sample, sequenced in a study of blood T cell repertoires in COVID-19. The data were produced by immunoSEQ multiplex PCR, yet TCRdb's version contains in-frame clones alone and is incomplete. The sample shows fewer than 50,000 clones, more than 80% of them seen only once. Sequences were obtained from peripheral blood. These receptors originate from a man in his forties or fifties with COVID-19, enrolled during active disease.

In DNA form, the CDR3 reads TGTGCCAGCAGCCCCGGACTTGCTTTCGGGGAGCTGTTTTTT. Residues: CASSPGLAFGELFF. The chain uses TRBV7-2 and TRBJ2-2, with D tentatively TRBD2 (5 bases). There are 14 residues in the CDR3. The V end lost 5 bases, the J end lost 7 bases, and 14 bases lay between the germline ends. Per the germline V gene, CDR1 is SGHTA and CDR2 is FQGNSA.

The genes are TRBV24-1 and TRBJ2-1; TRBD1 matches at 7 bases. The germline V gene encodes CDR1 KGHDR and CDR2 SFDVKD. J gave up 5 bases and V 5 bases, and 8 bases lay outside the gene matches. This CDR3 has 15 amino acids. The CDR3 sequence is CATSVLGGDHNEQFF. The CDR3 region has the DNA TGTGCCACCAGTGTGTTAGGGGGCGATCACAATGAGCAGTTCTTC.

V usage is TRBV7-2 and J usage is TRBJ1-2; 11 bases are shared with TRBD1. The CDR3 runs to 16 residues. Germline V gene data show CDR1 as SGHTA and CDR2 as FQGNSA. The trim removed 1 base at V and 0 bases at J, leaving 1 base unmatched. CDR3 region: CASSLGGQGANYGYTF. The CDR3 nucleotides read TGTGCCAGCAGCTTAGGGGGACAGGGGGCTAACTATGGCTACACCTTC.

The chain links TRBV6-6 to TRBJ2-1; 10 bases match TRBD2. The CDR3 sequence is 14 residues long. J lost 8 bases, V lost 7 bases, and 8 bases had no gene match. CDR1 MNHNY and CDR2 SVGAGI come from the germline V gene (reference sequence). CDR3 DNA sequence: TGTGCCAGCAATGGAGCGGGAGGGGTGGATGAGCAGTTCTTC. This encodes CASNGAGGVDEQFF.

This clone was observed a few times. The gene calls are TRBV6-1 and TRBJ2-7; D may be TRBD2 (5 bases). The V end was cut by 0 bases, the J end by 0 bases, with 9 bases between. Germline V CDR1 and CDR2: MNHNS, SASEGT. The CDR3 extends over 15 amino acids. CDR3 region: CASSEADWSSYEQYF. CDR3 sequence (DNA): TGTGCCAGCAGTGAAGCGGACTGGAGCTCCTACGAGCAGTACTTC.

The chain has TRBV5-1 and TRBJ2-3; 15 bases agree with TRBD2. With 4 bases clipped from V and 6 bases from J, the junction kept 9 bases outside the gene matches. Looked up from germline, CDR1 is SGHRS and CDR2 is YFSETQ. CDR3 size: 17 residues. CDR3 DNA: TGCGCCAGCAGCCCCGGACTAGCGGGAGGGCCGGGGGATACGCAGTATTTT. Translated: CASSPGLAGGPGDTQYF.

The V call is TRBV6-1, the J call TRBJ2-7, with 13 bases that match TRBD2. Trimming removed 0 bases from V and 3 bases from J; junction bases left unmatched: 8. This CDR3 has 18 amino acids. CDR1 and CDR2 (germline): MNHNS, SASEGT. The CDR3 region has the DNA TGTGCCAGCAGTGAAGCCCCCACCGGGACTAGCGGGAACTACGAGCAGTACTTC. Its translation: CASSEAPTGTSGNYEQYF.

This CDR3 is CAWSFGGSGRSETQYF. The DNA for the CDR3 is TGTGCCTGGAGTTTTGGGGGCAGCGGGAGGTCGGAGACCCAGTACTTC. The J gene is TRBJ2-5, the V gene TRBV30; 9 bases fit TRBD2. The CDR3 contains 16 residues. Losses at the gene ends were 2 bases for V and 5 bases for J; bases not matched to a gene: 12. Germline loops: CDR1 GTSNPN, CDR2 SVGIG (reference sequence).

A single count supports this clone. V usage is TRBV5-1 and J usage is TRBJ2-7; perhaps TRBD1 as D (6 bases). The CDR3 sequence is 13 residues long. Germline V gene data show CDR1 as SGHRS and CDR2 as YFSETQ. V lost 4 bases, J lost 9 bases, and 17 bases lay in between. CDR3 coding DNA: TGCGCCAGCAGCGCTGGGACACCGGTAGGGCAGTACTTC. It encodes CASSAGTPVGQYF.

This chain joins TRBV5-4 and TRBJ1-1; 9 positions agree with TRBD1. This CDR3 is built from 15 residues. CDR1 is SGHNT and CDR2 is YYREEE in the germline V gene (reference sequence). V was clipped by 3 bases and J by 3 bases; unmatched bases: 6. This CDR3 is CASSSSQGAYTEAFF. CDR3 nucleotide sequence: TGTGCCAGCAGCTCCTCACAGGGGGCCTACACTGAAGCTTTCTTT.